The rows below give T cell receptor beta chains drawn from one sample of a study of T cell repertoires in cytomegalovirus infection. TCRdb re-analysed the reads in MiXCR, keeping a single row per CDR3 protein. The data contain approximately 250,000 distinct CDR3 sequences, 9% to 15% of them singletons. Sample: PBMCs. These receptors all stem from a human donor in good health (CMV status not recorded). Some clones in this sample may be carry-over from other donors' samples. Each CDR3 is given with its conserved first and last residue. Size values are once, few and many counts, or a class for expanded clones, and some rows have none.

CDR3 protein,clone size,CDR3 length,V gene
CSAPSQGRKGYTF,many,13,TRBV20-1
CSVGTSGTDTQYF,few,13,TRBV29-1
CASSQKTTGGNEKLFF,many,16,TRBV7-6
CSARVKLAGKADTQYF,.,16,TRBV20-1
CSARDWLAGVVYNEQFF,.,17,TRBV20-1
CAIQGSNQPQHF,few,12,TRBV28
CASSLARQAANTGELFF,many,17,TRBV5-1
CASSSPGGAGSYEQYF,few,16,TRBV19
CASSPRIGLYEQYF,many,14,TRBV7-9
CASSVVGTGNDEQYF,.,15,TRBV9
CAWSPRGQGKETQYF,few,15,TRBV30
CASSKTGTRSYNEQFF,many,16,TRBV28
CASSYAPSGQALNTEAFF,many,18,TRBV6-2/TRBV6-3
CASSLIRGLAGVSTGELFF,many,19,TRBV5-1
CASSFVGTGEYEQYF,many,15,TRBV7-2
CASSRWDRERDGYTF,medium-sized,15,TRBV7-2
CASSEGVPSGNTIYF,few,15,TRBV2
CASSRVESYNEQFF,.,14,TRBV6-6
CATSREGPGTGETYEQYF,few,18,TRBV15
CASSPGGYGYTF,many,12,TRBV11-2
CASGKRQGPPGANVLTF,many,17,TRBV19
CASSLATIRAGEEDTQYF,many,18,TRBV5-1
CASSLMLAGGIDTQYF,.,16,TRBV5-1
CASNTPVWDGYTF,.,13,TRBV28
CASSLGPVETQYF,many,13,TRBV7-8
CSVSELGTEAFF,few,12,TRBV29-1
CASSSASGANVLTF,many,14,TRBV19
CASSSPPGLDFSYEQYF,many,17,TRBV6-2/TRBV6-3
CASSLNEPAKGSNVGSNQPQHF,many,22,TRBV5-1
CASSMNEGAGAEAFF,few,15,TRBV5-1
CASSDRAGGEKLFF,few,14,TRBV19
CASSEHSRAGDNSPLHF,many,17,TRBV7-2
CASSIAGSGTEAFF,many,14,TRBV19
CAWGSAYEQYF,.,11,TRBV30
CASSRPQGRNQPQHF,many,15,TRBV6-2/TRBV6-3
CASTEGGRNTIYF,.,13,TRBV19
CASSEVPNYGYTF,.,13,TRBV6-2/TRBV6-3
CASSDRAYTEAFF,few,13,TRBV28
CASRAGGRETQYF,.,13,TRBV6-5
CASSPPGLAGGVSTQYF,many,17,TRBV7-2
CSCWEKGANTEAFF,.,14,TRBV29-1
CASSQEGTVNTEAFF,many,15,TRBV4-3
CASSTMTGSNQPQHF,many,15,TRBV28
CASSTGGRANTQYF,.,14,TRBV28